This T cell receptor beta chain was sequenced during a study of T cell responses to AZD1222 COVID-19 vaccine. As for this clone: Its antigen is not identified.

Study observations and caveats: Seropositive status at baseline applied to only 5 to 7 AZD1222 recipients. Donors were mostly white British, more females; clonal diversity possibly underestimated.

The table came from immunoSEQ multiplex PCR; TCRdb's copy has only in-frame clones and leaves some out. The sample yields fewer than 150,000 clones, just over 85% seen once. The receptor's source is an adult in good health. Sequenced material: peripheral blood, taken on day 0 of AZD1222 vaccination.

CDR3 DNA: TGTGCCAGCGCCGGAGGGGAAGGTGTCGCTGAAAAACTGTTTTTT. This gives the protein CASAGGEGVAEKLFF. The V gene is TRBV9, the J gene TRBJ1-4, with a weak D call TRBD1 (5 bases). From germline, CDR1 is SGDLS and CDR2 YYNGEE. There are 15 residues in the CDR3. V dropped 7 bases and J dropped 7 bases, with 20 bases sitting between them.